Below, 20 T cell receptor beta chains from the same sample are listed, as sequenced in a study of blood T cells in healthy people across ages. The use of a sample-barcoded 5' primer and a J-beta primer mix characterized a second PCR of about 7 to 12 cycles. TCRdb reprocessed the 5' RACE reads with MiXCR, giving one entry per CDR3 protein. The sample has around 790,000 distinct CDR3 sequences, 40% to 50% seen once. The sample consisted of blood. The source is a man in his 60s in good health.

With regard to this clonotype: Mismatch with germline at one junction end may stem from a read error. V gene TRBV29-1 combines with J gene TRBJ2-7, with D possibly TRBD2 on 6 matching bases. CDR1 is SQVTM, CDR2 ANQGSEA, per germline. The CDR3 spans 13 residues. DNA for the CDR3: TGCGGCGTTGTTGTGGCGGGGAGGCACGAGCAGTACTTC. This sequence encodes CGVVVAGRHEQYF.

In its sample, this clonotype was seen a few times. This chain uses TRBV4-3 with TRBJ2-1; TRBD2 is a possible D gene (6 bases). The V gene lost 1 base and the J gene lost 1 base, with 11 bases spanning the gap. The CDR3 loop spans 16 amino acids. Per the germline V gene, CDR1 is LGHNA and CDR2 is YSLEER. CDR3 amino acids: CASSQGLGLSYNEQFF. Written as DNA, the CDR3 is TGCGCCAGCAGCCAAGGCCTCGGACTATCCTACAATGAGCAGTTCTTC.

This clonotype occurred many times. This sequence joins TRBV5-1 and TRBJ2-7, with 7 bases aligning to TRBD2. Unmatched junction bases numbered 11, after V lost 4 bases and J lost 1 base. The CDR3 extends over 16 amino acids. Germline CDR1 SGHRS, CDR2 YFSETQ. The CDR3 spells CASSNPMGGTSYEQYF. CDR3 nucleotides: TGCGCCAGCAGCAATCCCATGGGAGGGACGTCCTACGAGCAGTACTTC.

The chain recombines TRBV3-1 with TRBJ2-1, with D maybe TRBD1 (5 bases). Trimming removed 2 bases at V and 7 bases at J, with 9 bases between. Germline V CDR1 and CDR2: LGHDT, YNNKEL (reference sequence). The CDR3 has 13 amino acids. The CDR3 reads CASSQIQGNEQFF. The CDR3 nucleotides are TGTGCCAGCAGCCAAATCCAGGGAAATGAGCAGTTCTTC.

This clonotype was seen only a few times. The chain links TRBV3-1 to TRBJ1-4; TRBD1 aligns across 7 bases. The germline V gene has CDR1 LGHDT and CDR2 YNNKEL (reference sequence). The CDR3 loop spans 13 amino acids. J lost 8 bases, V lost 6 bases, and 6 bases had no gene match. CDR3 region: CASRPTGREKLFF. The CDR3, as DNA: TGTGCCAGCAGACCGACAGGGCGCGAAAAACTGTTTTTT.

This clonotype was counted only a few times. V and J are TRBV20-1 and TRBJ2-7; TRBD2 agrees at 8 bases. V lost 2 bases, J lost 4 bases, and 7 bases stayed unmatched. The CDR3 is 14 amino acids. Germline-derived CDR1 and CDR2 are DFQATT and SNEGSKA (reference sequence). The CDR3 coding sequence is TGCAGTGCTAGACGGGGGGGCAGGGGTTACGAGCAGTACTTC. Encoded protein: CSARRGGRGYEQYF.

There are a few counts of this clonotype. The chain couples TRBV4-3 to TRBJ2-1; weak D call: TRBD1 (6 bases). The germline V gene has CDR1 LGHNA and CDR2 YSLEER. V lost 1 base and J 5 bases, leaving 9 bases between the germline ends. The CDR3 has 14 amino acids. The CDR3 DNA follows: TGCGCCAGCAGCCAAGTTCACAGGGACAATGAGCAGTTCTTC. Translation: CASSQVHRDNEQFF.

Comments on this clonotype: This may stem from a read error, because a much larger clone lies one nucleotide away. V is TRBV13 and J is TRBJ2-4; no clear D. Germline CDR1 and CDR2: PRHDT and FYEKMQ (reference sequence). This CDR3 spans 13 amino acids. CDR3 protein: CASSLEAKTIQYF. The CDR3 DNA follows: TGTGCCAGCAGCTTAGAAGCCAAAACCATTCAGTACTTC.

A few counts support this clonotype. The chain recombines TRBV4-3 with TRBJ2-3, with 7 bases that match TRBD2. Germline loops: CDR1 LGHNA, CDR2 YSLEER. With V trimmed by 3 bases and J by 4 bases, 4 bases remained unmatched. The CDR3 totals 14 residues. The CDR3 loop reads CASSQGLSPDTQYF. The CDR3 DNA reads TGCGCCAGCAGCCAGGGACTATCCCCAGATACGCAGTATTTT.

V is TRBV20-1 and J is TRBJ1-5, with no clear D. Trimming removed 2 bases at V and 7 bases at J, with 9 bases between. The germline V gene has CDR1 DFQATT and CDR2 SNEGSKA (reference sequence). This CDR3 has 12 residues. The CDR3 bases are TGCAGTGCTAGACGTGGAGGCCAGCCCCAGCATTTT. Amino acid sequence: CSARRGGQPQHF.

The V call is TRBV6-5, the J call TRBJ1-6, with D hard to call. This CDR3 spans 15 amino acids. Trimming took 7 bases from V and 8 from J, leaving 18 bases between them. CDR1 MNHEY and CDR2 SVGAGI come from the germline V gene. The CDR3 DNA follows: TGTGCCAGCACCCCCACGGGGAGGGAATATTCACCCCTCCACTTT. It specifies CASTPTGREYSPLHF.

This clonotype was counted a few times. The chain uses TRBV4-3 and TRBJ1-2; no firm D call. Germline assignment: CDR1 LGHNA and CDR2 YSLEER. The CDR3 is 14 amino acids. V shed 0 bases and J shed 2 bases, with 7 bases lying between them. The chain's CDR3 is CASSQDGANYGYTF. The CDR3 DNA follows: TGCGCCAGCAGCCAAGATGGAGCAAACTATGGCTACACCTTC.

This clonotype was found a few times. The genes are TRBV5-1 and TRBJ2-7, with D perhaps matching TRBD1 (6 bases). The CDR3 sequence is 16 residues long. V was trimmed by 3 bases and J by 6 bases, leaving 22 bases between them. CDR1 is SGHRS and CDR2 is YFSETQ in the germline V gene. The CDR3 here is CASSSPQGSALGEQYF. The CDR3 DNA sequence: TGCGCCAGCAGCTCACCACAGGGATCAGCTTTGGGCGAGCAGTACTTC.

The rearrangement uses TRBV12-3 or TRBV12-4 and TRBJ2-1; TRBD1 is a possible D gene (5 bases). This CDR3 comprises 14 residues. Trimming pared 6 bases from V and 8 bases from J, leaving 17 bases between. CDR3 nucleotides: TGTGCCAGCAGGATAGTGGGGCGCGGAGATGAGCAGTTCTTC. It codes for CASRIVGRGDEQFF.

The V call is TRBV7-2, the J call TRBJ1-2, with D possibly TRBD1 on 6 matching bases. The CDR3 sequence is 13 residues long. Germline CDR1 SGHTA, CDR2 FQGNSA. Trimming cost V 5 bases and J 8 bases, with 15 bases left between them. The CDR3 spells CASSIGQTGGYTF. In DNA form, the CDR3 reads TGTGCCAGCAGCATCGGACAGACGGGGGGCTACACCTTC.

The chain links TRBV7-9 to TRBJ1-4; perhaps TRBD1 as D (6 bases). Germline V lookup: CDR1 SEHNR, CDR2 FQNEAQ (reference sequence). The germline V and J ends were trimmed by 5 bases and 4 bases, with 14 bases remaining between them. The CDR3 totals 15 residues. The CDR3 region has the DNA TGTGCCAGCAGCCCGGGGACAAGCCTTAATGAAAAACTGTTTTTT. This codes for CASSPGTSLNEKLFF.

The J gene is TRBJ2-7, the V gene TRBV12-3 or TRBV12-4; 10 positions match TRBD1. The CDR3 has 16 residues. V was clipped by 5 bases and J by 3 bases; unmatched bases: 10. CDR3 bases: TGTGCCAGCAGTACCACGGGACAGGGGAAATACTACGAGCAGTACTTC. Its translation: CASSTTGQGKYYEQYF.

Concerning this clonotype: Germline is not matched at one junction end, which may reflect a read error. The chain recombines TRBV6-5 with TRBJ2-7, with a weak D call TRBD2 (6 bases). The germline V gene encodes CDR1 MNHEY and CDR2 SVGAGI. The CDR3 contains 15 residues. DNA for the CDR3: TGTGCCAGCGGTTACGCCGGCAGACTAGTAGACGAGCAGTACTTC. Amino acids: CASGYAGRLVDEQYF.

The chain carries TRBV6-5 and TRBJ2-4, with 9 nucleotides matching TRBD1. The DNA matches TRBJ2-7 better at its end, which makes the J call doubtful. The CDR3 runs 14 residues. The germline gives CDR1 MNHEY, CDR2 SVGAGI. The CDR3 DNA is TGTGCCAGCAGTTTTTCCGGGACAGGGCACGAGCAGTACTTC. It encodes CASSFSGTGHEQYF.

CDR3 amino acids: CSARDLQGWDGYTF. The CDR3 bases are TGCAGTGCTAGAGACCTACAGGGTTGGGACGGCTACACCTTC. The chain recombines TRBV20-1 with TRBJ1-2, with D possibly matching TRBD1 (6 bases). This CDR3 has 14 residues. Germline V gene data show CDR1 as DFQATT and CDR2 as SNEGSKA (reference sequence). Trimming took 0 bases from V and 8 from J, leaving 16 bases between them.